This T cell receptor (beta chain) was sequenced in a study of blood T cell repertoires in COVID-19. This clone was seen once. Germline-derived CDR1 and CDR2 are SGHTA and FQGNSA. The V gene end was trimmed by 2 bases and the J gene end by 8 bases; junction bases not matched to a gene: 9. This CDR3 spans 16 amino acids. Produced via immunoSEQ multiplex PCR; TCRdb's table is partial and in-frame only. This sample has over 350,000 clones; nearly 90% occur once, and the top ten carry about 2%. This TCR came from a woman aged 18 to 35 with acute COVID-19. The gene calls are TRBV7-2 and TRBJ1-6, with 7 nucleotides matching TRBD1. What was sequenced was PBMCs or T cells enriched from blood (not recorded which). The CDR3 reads CASSLSNTGVDSPLHF. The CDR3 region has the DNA TGTGCCAGCAGCTTATCGAATACAGGGGTCGATTCACCCCTCCACTTT.